The source of this T cell receptor (beta chain) is a study of blood T cell repertoires in COVID-19. Across the study: COVID-19 samples collected from the United States, Italy and Spain covered acute and convalescent phases. The analysed material was cDNA or gDNA that came from T cells, B-cell-depleted T cells, or PBMCs.

The germline V and J ends were trimmed by 6 bases and 13 bases, with 25 bases remaining between them. Germline V gene lookup returns CDR1 SNHLY and CDR2 FYNNEI. The CDR3 is 15 residues long. Patients at the Seattle site were enrolled during active infection and followed longitudinally. Authors' methods: Nucleated cell counts were estimated from reference gene primer amplification. This table comes from immunoSEQ multiplex PCR, and its TCRdb copy is limited to in-frame clones, with some not included. V and J calls and clone size follow that table, whereas D and trimming were derived from the DNA. The sample holds around 170,000 clones; 83% are singletons and the top ten take 7.6%.

The chain employs TRBV2 and TRBJ2-1; D is perhaps TRBD1 (6 bases). The TCR sequence derives from a woman aged 70-85 years with COVID-19, enrolled during active disease. Sequencing was done on a sample of peripheral blood. CDR3 sequence: CASSTQGQQTLLQFF. The CDR3 nucleotides read TGTGCCAGCAGCACCCAGGGACAACAAACACTCCTACAGTTCTTC.